This TCR beta chain is drawn from a study of T-cell memory formation after mild COVID-19. Notes on the study in general: Day 15 to 85 contractors were CD4/CD8 balanced; later expanders leaned CD4+. Contracting CD8+ clones were enriched in EMRA, CD4+ mainly in CM and EM.

There are a few counts of this clonotype. Its antigen is unknown. Trimming shortened V by 2 bases and J by 8 bases, and 12 bases separated the two germline ends. CDR3 length: 14 amino acids. Germline V gene sequence: CDR1 MNHEY, CDR2 SVGAGI. 5'RACE primed at constant segments yielded TCR alpha and TCR beta cDNA libraries bearing sample barcodes and UMIs. TCRdb reanalysed the 5' RACE reads using MiXCR and keeps one entry per CDR3 protein. The sample carries about 260,000 distinct CDR3 sequences, approximately 15% recorded once. This TCR came from a man younger than 35 who had mild COVID-19 (a few samples of this study predate the infection). Cell type and time point are not known. This sequence joins TRBV6-5 and TRBJ1-4, with D possibly matching TRBD1 (5 bases). Sequencing was performed on PBMCs or a T cell subset sorted from them (not recorded which). The CDR3 protein is CASSYRQGGEKLFF. For the CDR3, the DNA is TGTGCCAGCAGTTACCGGCAGGGAGGGGAAAAACTGTTTTTT.